Sequencing of this T cell receptor beta chain was carried out in a study of T cell changes during pregnancy in multiple sclerosis. Clones were read by immunoSEQ multiplex PCR, and TCRdb kept only the in-frame ones, dropping some. The sample contains about 60,000 clones, around 93% of which appear only once. The junction had 4 bases not matched to a gene; V was cut back by 1 base and J by 10 bases. The germline CDR1 and CDR2 sequences are GTSNPN and SVGIG (reference sequence). This CDR3 comprises 12 residues. The rearrangement links TRBV30 to TRBJ1-1, with TRBD1 identical over 9 bases. The sample here was peripheral blood, taken after pregnancy. The source of this sequence is a female donor with multiple sclerosis, enrolled in a pregnancy study. The CDR3 reads CAWSATGGVAFF. CDR3 DNA sequence: TGTGCCTGGAGTGCGACAGGGGGAGTAGCTTTCTTT.